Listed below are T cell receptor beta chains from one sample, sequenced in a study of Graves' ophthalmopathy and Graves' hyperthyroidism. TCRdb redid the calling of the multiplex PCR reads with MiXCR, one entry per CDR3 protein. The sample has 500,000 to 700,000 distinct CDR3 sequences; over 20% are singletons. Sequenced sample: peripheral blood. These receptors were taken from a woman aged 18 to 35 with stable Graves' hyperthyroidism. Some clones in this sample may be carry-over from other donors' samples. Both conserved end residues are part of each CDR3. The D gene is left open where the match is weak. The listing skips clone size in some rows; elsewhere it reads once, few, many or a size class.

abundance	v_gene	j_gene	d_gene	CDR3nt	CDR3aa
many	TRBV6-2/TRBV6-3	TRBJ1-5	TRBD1	TGTGCCAGCAGAACGGGACAGGGGGCGCCGGGTCAGCCCCAGCATTTT	CASRTGQGAPGQPQHF
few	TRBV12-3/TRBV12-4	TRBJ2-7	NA	TGTGCCAGCAGGAGGAGCGCGAGGGCCTACGATCAGTACTTC	CASRRSARAYDQYF
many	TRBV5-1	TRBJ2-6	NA	TGCGCCAGCAGCTTGGAGCACTCTGGGGCCAACGTCCTGACTTTC	CASSLEHSGANVLTF
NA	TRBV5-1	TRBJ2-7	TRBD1	TGCGCCAGCAGCTTGGGGGGACAGGGCCCCTCCTACGAGCAGTACTTC	CASSLGGQGPSYEQYF
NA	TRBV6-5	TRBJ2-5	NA	TGTGCCAGCAGTTACTTAACGGGGGCCGACGAAGAGACCCAGTACTTC	CASSYLTGADEETQYF
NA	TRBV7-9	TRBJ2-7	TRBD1	TGTGCCAGCAGCTTAGCGGGGACAGGGGACGAGCAGTACTTC	CASSLAGTGDEQYF
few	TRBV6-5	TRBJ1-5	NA	TGTGCCAGCAGTTACTCGGGGGGATCGGGACAGCCCCAGCATTTT	CASSYSGGSGQPQHF
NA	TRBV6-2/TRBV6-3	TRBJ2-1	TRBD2	TGTGCCAGCAGTTACGGGCTAGCGGGACTCAATGAGCAGTTCTTC	CASSYGLAGLNEQFF
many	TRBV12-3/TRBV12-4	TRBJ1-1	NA	TGTGCCAGCAGTTTAGGGACAGCCGAGACTGAAGCTTTCTTT	CASSLGTAETEAFF
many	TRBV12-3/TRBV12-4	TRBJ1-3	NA	TGTGCCAGCAGTATAAGTTATGGAAACACCATATATTTT	CASSISYGNTIYF
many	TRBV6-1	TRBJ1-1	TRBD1	TGTGCCAGCAGGGCGACAGGGAAGAACACTGAAGCTTTCTTT	CASRATGKNTEAFF
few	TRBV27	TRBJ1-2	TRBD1	TGTGCCAGCAGTGCTTCAGGGGGTTTCTATGGCTACACCTTC	CASSASGGFYGYTF
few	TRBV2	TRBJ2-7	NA	TGTGCCAGCATGAGTTCGGCAGGGGCTAACGAGCAGTACTTC	CASMSSAGANEQYF
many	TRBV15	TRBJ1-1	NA	TGTGCCACCAGCAGAGTGGCGGTGAACACTGAAGCTTTCTTT	CATSRVAVNTEAFF
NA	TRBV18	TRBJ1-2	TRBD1	TGTGCCAGCTCACCGTTTGACAGGGGGGACTATGGCTACACCTTC	CASSPFDRGDYGYTF
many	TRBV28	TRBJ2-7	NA	TGTGCCAGCAGTTTATCACAGGGCCTTGGGCGGAGGTACTACGAGCAGTACTTC	CASSLSQGLGRRYYEQYF
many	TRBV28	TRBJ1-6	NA	TGTGCCAGCAGTTTCGCTATAGGGGGGCGCGGAAATTCACCCCTCCACTTT	CASSFAIGGRGNSPLHF
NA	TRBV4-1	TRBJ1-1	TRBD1	TGCGCCAGCAGCAAAACGACAGGGGCGATTGAAGCTTTCTTT	CASSKTTGAIEAFF
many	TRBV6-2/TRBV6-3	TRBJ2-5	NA	TGTGCCAGCAGTTACGGGGAGGGGGCGTGGGAGACCCAGTACTTC	CASSYGEGAWETQYF
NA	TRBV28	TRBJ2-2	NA	TGTGCCAGCAGTGACGGGACTTTCTCGAACACCGGGGAGCTGTTTTTT	CASSDGTFSNTGELFF
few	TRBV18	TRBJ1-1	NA	TGTGCCAGCTCACCAATTGGAGCAGGGAGCAAAAACACTGAAGCTTTCTTT	CASSPIGAGSKNTEAFF
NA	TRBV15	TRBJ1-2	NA	TGTGCCACCAGCAGAGATTTGATGGCCTATGGCTACACCTTC	CATSRDLMAYGYTF
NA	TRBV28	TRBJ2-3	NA	TGTGCCAGCATTACGGATACGCATTATTTT	CASITDTHYF
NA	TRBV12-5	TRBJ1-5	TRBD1	TGTGCTAGTGGTTTGGTACTGGGACAGGGGGCGAGACAGCCCCAGCATTTT	CASGLVLGQGARQPQHF
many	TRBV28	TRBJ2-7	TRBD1	TGTGCCAGCACCTACGGGACAGGGGACTACGAGCAGTACTTC	CASTYGTGDYEQYF
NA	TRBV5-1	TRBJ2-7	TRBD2	TGCGCCAGCAGACGAGCGGGAGCTGAGTCCTACGAGCAGTACTTC	CASRRAGAESYEQYF
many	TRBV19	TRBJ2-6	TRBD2	TGTGCCAGTAGTCCGCGGGAGGGAACTGGGGCCAACGTCCTGACTTTC	CASSPREGTGANVLTF
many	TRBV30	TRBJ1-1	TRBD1	TGTGCCTGGAGTAGGGGGACAGGGGTAGTTGAAGCTTTCTTT	CAWSRGTGVVEAFF
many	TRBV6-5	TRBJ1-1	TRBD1	TGTGCCAGCAGTTACGACCGGGACAGCATGAACACTGAAGCTTTCTTT	CASSYDRDSMNTEAFF
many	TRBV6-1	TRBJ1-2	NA	TGTGCCAGCAGTGAAGCTTCGGTAGGCTACACCTTC	CASSEASVGYTF
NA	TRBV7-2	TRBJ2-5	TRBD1	TGTGCCAGCAGCTTAGCTAGGGGGCGCGGAGAGACCCAGTACTTC	CASSLARGRGETQYF
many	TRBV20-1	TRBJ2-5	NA	TGCAGTGCTAGGTCGGGAGCGGAGACCCAGTACTTC	CSARSGAETQYF
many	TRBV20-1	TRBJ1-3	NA	TGCAGTGCTAGATGGACCGGCTCTGGAAACACCATATATTTT	CSARWTGSGNTIYF
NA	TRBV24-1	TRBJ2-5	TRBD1	TGTGCCACCAGTGACACAGGGGTGGAGACCCAGTACTTC	CATSDTGVETQYF
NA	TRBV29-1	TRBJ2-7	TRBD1	TGCAGCGTTAACTCCGGGACAGGGGGCCCCGAGCAGTACTTC	CSVNSGTGGPEQYF
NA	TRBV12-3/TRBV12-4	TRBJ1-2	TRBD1	TGTGCCAGCAGCCTAGGGACAGGGGGCCACACCTTC	CASSLGTGGHTF
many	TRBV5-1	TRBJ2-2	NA	TGCGCCAGCAGCAGCGGCGCTGAACTGCGCACCGGGGAGCTGTTTTTT	CASSSGAELRTGELFF
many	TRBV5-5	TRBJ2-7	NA	TGTGCCAGCAGCTTGGGGTTGGACGTTACCTACGAGCAGTACTTC	CASSLGLDVTYEQYF
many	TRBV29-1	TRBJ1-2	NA	TGCAGCGTTGAAGATCCGGAACGGAACTATGGCTACACCTTC	CSVEDPERNYGYTF
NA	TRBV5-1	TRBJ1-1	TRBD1	TGCGCCAGCAGCTTGACCGGACAGGGAGACACTGAAGCTTTCTTT	CASSLTGQGDTEAFF
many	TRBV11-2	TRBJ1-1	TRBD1	TGTGCCAGCAGCCAAGGGAGGGGGCAGTTGGGCTTGTACACTGAAGCTTTCTTT	CASSQGRGQLGLYTEAFF
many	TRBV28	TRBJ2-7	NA	TGTGCCAGCACCCCCGTGAAGGGCCGCAACGAGCAGTACTTC	CASTPVKGRNEQYF
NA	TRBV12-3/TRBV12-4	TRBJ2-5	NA	TGTGCCAGCGGTACCGGGACCTATCAAGAGACCCAGTACTTC	CASGTGTYQETQYF
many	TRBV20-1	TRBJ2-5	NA	TGCAGTGCTAGAGGTTCGGGGGGCGAGGAGACCCAGTACTTC	CSARGSGGEETQYF
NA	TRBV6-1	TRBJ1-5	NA	TGTGCCAGCACCTACGGACCACTCAATCAGCCCCAGCATTTT	CASTYGPLNQPQHF
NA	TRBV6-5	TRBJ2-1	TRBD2	TGTGCCAGCAGTTCCGATGAAGCGGGGGAAAACAATGAGCAGTTCTTC	CASSSDEAGENNEQFF
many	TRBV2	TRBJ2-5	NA	TGTGCCAGCAGTGGTAGGACAGCACAAGAGACCCAGTACTTC	CASSGRTAQETQYF
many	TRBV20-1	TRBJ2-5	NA	TGCAGTGTCCCGGACCCTTCCCAGTACTTC	CSVPDPSQYF
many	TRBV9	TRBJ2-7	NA	TGTGCCAGCAGCGTAGGATATGGGGGCTTCGAGCAGTACTTC	CASSVGYGGFEQYF
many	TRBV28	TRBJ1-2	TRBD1	TGTGCCAGCAGGCGGGACAGGCCCTATGGCTACACCTTC	CASRRDRPYGYTF
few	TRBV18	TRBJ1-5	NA	TGTGCCAGCTCCCCGAGTACTCAGCCCCAGCATTTT	CASSPSTQPQHF
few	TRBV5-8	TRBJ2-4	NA	TGTGCCAGCAGCTTGGAGCTCTCGAGGAGCATTCAGTACTTC	CASSLELSRSIQYF
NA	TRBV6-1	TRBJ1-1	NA	TGTGCCAGCAGTGAAGTACCGGGACACAGGAACACTGAAGCTTTCTTT	CASSEVPGHRNTEAFF